Here is one TCR beta chain with its context. These data are taken from a study of blood T cell repertoires in COVID-19. In germline, CDR1 is SGDLS, CDR2 YYNGEE. Deletions cut 3 bases from V and 10 bases from J, with 13 bases between. This CDR3 contains 13 residues. In the study's own analysis: Quantification of nucleated cells was approximated via reference gene primer amplification. Some clones are missing from TCRdb's copy, which holds only in-frame ones; the method was immunoSEQ multiplex PCR. V, J and clone size derive from that table, while D and trimming were established from the DNA sequence. The sample shows fewer than 300,000 clones, more than 75% of them seen only once.

The specimen was PBMCs or T cells enriched from blood (not recorded which). The chain is built from TRBV9 and TRBJ1-4; TRBD1 might be the D (6 bases). This sequence originates from a man younger than 30 who had recovered from COVID-19. The CDR3, as DNA: TGTGCCAGCAGCGCACGACAGGACGGAAAACTGTTTTTT. Translated: CASSARQDGKLFF.